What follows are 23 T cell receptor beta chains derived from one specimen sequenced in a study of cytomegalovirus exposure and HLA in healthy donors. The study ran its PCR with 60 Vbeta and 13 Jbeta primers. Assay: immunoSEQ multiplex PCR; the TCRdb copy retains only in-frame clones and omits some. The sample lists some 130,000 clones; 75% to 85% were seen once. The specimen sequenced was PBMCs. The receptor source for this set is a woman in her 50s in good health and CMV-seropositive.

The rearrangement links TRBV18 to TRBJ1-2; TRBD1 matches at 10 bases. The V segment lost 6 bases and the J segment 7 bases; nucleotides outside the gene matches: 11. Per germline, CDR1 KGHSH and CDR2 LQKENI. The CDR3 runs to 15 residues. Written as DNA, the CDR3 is TGTGCCAGCTCCAAGCCGGGACAGGGGACCCGTGGCTACACCTTC. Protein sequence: CASSKPGQGTRGYTF.

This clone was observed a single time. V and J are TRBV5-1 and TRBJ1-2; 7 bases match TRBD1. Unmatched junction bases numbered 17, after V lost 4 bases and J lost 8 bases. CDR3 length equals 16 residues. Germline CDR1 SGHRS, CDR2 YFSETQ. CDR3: CASSPGNRQGTRGYTF. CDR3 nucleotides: TGCGCCAGCAGCCCTGGAAATAGACAGGGAACCCGAGGCTACACCTTC.

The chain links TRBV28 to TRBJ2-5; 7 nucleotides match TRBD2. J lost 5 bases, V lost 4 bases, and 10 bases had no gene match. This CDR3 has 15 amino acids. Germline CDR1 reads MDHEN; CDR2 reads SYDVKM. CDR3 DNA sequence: TGTGCCAGCAGTTCCCCTCTCGGGCGGGGGGAGACCCAGTACTTC. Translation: CASSSPLGRGETQYF.

Written as DNA, the CDR3 is TGTGCCAGCAATCCCGGGACAGGTTATGGCTACACCTTC. It specifies CASNPGTGYGYTF. The V gene is TRBV4-2, the J gene TRBJ1-2; TRBD1 matches 8 bases. Germline assignment: CDR1 LGHNA and CDR2 YNFKEQ. CDR3 length: 13 amino acids. The V segment lost 7 bases and the J segment 5 bases; nucleotides outside the gene matches: 6.

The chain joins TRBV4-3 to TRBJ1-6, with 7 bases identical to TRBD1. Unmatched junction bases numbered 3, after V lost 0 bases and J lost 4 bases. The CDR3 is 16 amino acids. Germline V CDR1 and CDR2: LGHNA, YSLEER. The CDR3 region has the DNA TGCGCCAGCAGCCAAGACCCCAGGGGGTATAATTCACCCCTCCACTTT. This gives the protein CASSQDPRGYNSPLHF.

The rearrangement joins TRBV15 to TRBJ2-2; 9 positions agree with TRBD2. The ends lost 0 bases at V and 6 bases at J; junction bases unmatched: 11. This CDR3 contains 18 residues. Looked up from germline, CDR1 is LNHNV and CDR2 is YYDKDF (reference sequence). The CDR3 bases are TGTGCCACCAGCAGAGATGGCATTAGCGGGAGAGTCCCCGGGGAGCTGTTTTTT. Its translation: CATSRDGISGRVPGELFF.

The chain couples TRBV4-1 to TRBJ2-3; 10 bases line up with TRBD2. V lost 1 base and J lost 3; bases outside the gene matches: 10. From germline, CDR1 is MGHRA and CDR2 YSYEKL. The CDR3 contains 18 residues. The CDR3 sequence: CASSQGMASGSRTDTQYF. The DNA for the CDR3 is TGCGCCAGCAGCCAAGGAATGGCTAGCGGGAGCAGGACAGATACGCAGTATTTT.

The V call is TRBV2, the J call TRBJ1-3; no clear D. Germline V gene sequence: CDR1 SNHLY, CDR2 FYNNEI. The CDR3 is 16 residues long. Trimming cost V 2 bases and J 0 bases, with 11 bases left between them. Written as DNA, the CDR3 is TGTGCCAGCAGTGAATACGGACTTTTCTCTGGAAACACCATATATTTT. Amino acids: CASSEYGLFSGNTIYF. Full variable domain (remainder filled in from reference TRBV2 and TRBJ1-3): EPEVTQTPSHQVTQMGQEVILRCVPISNHLYFYWYRQILGQKVEFLVSFYNNEISEKSEIFDDQFSVERPDGSNFTLKIRSTKLEDSAMYFCASSEYGLFSGNTIYFGEGSWLTVV.

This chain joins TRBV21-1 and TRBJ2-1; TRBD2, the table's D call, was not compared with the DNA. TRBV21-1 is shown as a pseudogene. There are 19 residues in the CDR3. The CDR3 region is CASTRGSGRDHSSYNEQFF. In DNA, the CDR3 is TGTGCCAGCACCAGGGGTTCAGGGAGGGATCATAGCTCCTACAATGAGCAGTTCTTC.

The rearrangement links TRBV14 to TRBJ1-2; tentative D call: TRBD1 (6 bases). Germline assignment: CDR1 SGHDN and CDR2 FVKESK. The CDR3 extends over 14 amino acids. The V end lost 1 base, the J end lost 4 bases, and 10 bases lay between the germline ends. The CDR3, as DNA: TGTGCCAGCAGCCAAGGGGGGCCCCTCTATGGCTACACCTTC. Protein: CASSQGGPLYGYTF.

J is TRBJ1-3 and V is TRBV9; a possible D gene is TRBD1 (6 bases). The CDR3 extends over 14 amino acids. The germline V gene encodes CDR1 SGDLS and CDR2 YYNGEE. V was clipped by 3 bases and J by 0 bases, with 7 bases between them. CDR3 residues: CASSGQVSGNTIYF. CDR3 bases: TGTGCCAGCAGCGGACAGGTCTCTGGAAACACCATATATTTT.

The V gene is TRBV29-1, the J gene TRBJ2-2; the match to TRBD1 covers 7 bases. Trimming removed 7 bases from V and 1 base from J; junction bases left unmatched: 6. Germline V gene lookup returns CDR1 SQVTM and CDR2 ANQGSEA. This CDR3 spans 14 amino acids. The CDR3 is CSASGQRNTGELFF. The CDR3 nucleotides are TGCAGCGCCTCGGGACAGCGGAACACCGGGGAGCTGTTTTTT.

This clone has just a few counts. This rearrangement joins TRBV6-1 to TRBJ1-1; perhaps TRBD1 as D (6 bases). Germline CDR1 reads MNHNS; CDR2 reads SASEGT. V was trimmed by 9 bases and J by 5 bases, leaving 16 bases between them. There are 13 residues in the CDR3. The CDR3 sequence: CASSFYRETEAFF. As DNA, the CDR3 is TGTGCCAGTAGTTTCTACAGGGAGACTGAAGCTTTCTTT.

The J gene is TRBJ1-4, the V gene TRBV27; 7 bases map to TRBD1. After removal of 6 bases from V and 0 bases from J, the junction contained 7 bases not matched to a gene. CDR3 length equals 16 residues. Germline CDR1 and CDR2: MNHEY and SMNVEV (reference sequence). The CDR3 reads CASRHRQGATNEKLFF. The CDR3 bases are TGTGCCAGCAGACACAGACAGGGCGCAACTAATGAAAAACTGTTTTTT.

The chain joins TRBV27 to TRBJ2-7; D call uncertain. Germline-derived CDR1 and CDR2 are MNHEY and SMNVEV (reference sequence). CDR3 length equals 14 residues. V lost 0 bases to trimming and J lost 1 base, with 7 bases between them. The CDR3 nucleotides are TGTGCCAGCAGTTTATCCCACTGGTCCTACGAGCAGTACTTC. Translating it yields CASSLSHWSYEQYF.

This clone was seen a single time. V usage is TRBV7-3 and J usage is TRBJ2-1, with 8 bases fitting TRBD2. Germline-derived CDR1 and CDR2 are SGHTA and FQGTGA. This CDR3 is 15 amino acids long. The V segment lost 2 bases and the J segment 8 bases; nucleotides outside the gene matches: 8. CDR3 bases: TGTGCCAGCAGCTTAGAGGGGGGGACTAGTTATGAGCAGTTCTTC. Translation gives CASSLEGGTSYEQFF. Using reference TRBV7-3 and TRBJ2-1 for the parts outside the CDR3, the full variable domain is GAGVSQTPSNKVTEKGKYVELRCDPISGHTALYWYRQSLGQGPEFLIYFQGTGAADDSGLPNDRFFAVRPEGSVSTLKIQRTERGDSAVYLCASSLEGGTSYEQFFGPGTRLTVL.

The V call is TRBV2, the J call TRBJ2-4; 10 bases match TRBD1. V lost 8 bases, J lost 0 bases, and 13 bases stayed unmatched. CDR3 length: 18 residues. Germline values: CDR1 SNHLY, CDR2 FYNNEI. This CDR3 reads CASHSRDRGILAKNIQYF. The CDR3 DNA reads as TGTGCCAGCCACTCCCGGGACAGGGGAATCCTAGCCAAAAACATTCAGTACTTC.

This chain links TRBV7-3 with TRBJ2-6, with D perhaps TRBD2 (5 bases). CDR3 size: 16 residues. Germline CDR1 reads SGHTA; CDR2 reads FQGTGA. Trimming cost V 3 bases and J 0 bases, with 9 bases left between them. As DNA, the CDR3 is TGTGCCAGCAGCTTTCTACTAGGCTCTGGGGCCAACGTCCTGACTTTC. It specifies CASSFLLGSGANVLTF.

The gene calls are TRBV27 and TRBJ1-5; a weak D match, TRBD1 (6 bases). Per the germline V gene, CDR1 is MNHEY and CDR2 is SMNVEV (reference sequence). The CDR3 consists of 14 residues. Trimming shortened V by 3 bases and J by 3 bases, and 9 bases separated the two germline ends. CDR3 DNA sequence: TGTGCCAGCAGTTTGACAGGAGCCAATCAGCCCCAGCATTTT. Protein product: CASSLTGANQPQHF.

The CDR3 DNA is TGTGCCAGCAGCTTCCCCGGGACAGGGGAACGAGGAGCTTTCTTT. Protein: CASSFPGTGERGAFF. The chain employs TRBV5-4 and TRBJ1-1; TRBD1 matches 10 bases. V shed 2 bases and J 10 bases; nucleotides not matched to a gene: 11. The CDR3 has 15 amino acids. Germline-derived CDR1 and CDR2 are SGHNT and YYREEE (reference sequence).

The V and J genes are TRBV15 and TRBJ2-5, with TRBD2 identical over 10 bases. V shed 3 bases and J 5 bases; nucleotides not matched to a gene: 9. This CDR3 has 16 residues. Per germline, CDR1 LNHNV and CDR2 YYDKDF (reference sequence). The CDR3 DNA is TGTGCCACCAGCAGTGAGCTAGCGGGGGCCCGGGAGACCCAGTACTTC. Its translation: CATSSELAGARETQYF.

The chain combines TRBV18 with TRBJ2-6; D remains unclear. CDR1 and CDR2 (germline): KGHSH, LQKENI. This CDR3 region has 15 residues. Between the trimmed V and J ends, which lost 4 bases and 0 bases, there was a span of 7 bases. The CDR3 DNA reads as TGTGCCAGCTCACTAACAGACTCTGGGGCCAACGTCCTGACTTTC. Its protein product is CASSLTDSGANVLTF.

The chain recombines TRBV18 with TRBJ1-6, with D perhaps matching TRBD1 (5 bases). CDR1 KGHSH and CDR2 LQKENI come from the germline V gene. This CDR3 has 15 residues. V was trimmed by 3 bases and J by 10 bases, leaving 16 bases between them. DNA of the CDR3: TGTGCCAGCTCACCCGCGCCGCAGGGTGACTCACCCCTCCACTTT. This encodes CASSPAPQGDSPLHF.